This TCR beta chain was identified in a study of identical twins. This clonotype was seen a few times. TCRdb recomputed calls from the 5' RACE reads with MiXCR, one row per CDR3 protein. The sample has roughly 490,000 distinct CDR3 sequences, roughly an eighth seen once. The J segment lost 4 bases and the V segment lost 6 bases, leaving 17 bases of the junction unmatched. This CDR3 is 19 amino acids long. Germline V gene data show CDR1 as MNHNS and CDR2 as SASEGT. Healthy Caucasian individuals made up all the donors. The sample was also reused in another study, on yellow fever vaccine responses in identical twins.

This chain uses TRBV6-1 with TRBJ2-5; TRBD2 matches at 13 bases. What was sequenced was CD4+ T cells sorted from blood. The sequence came from a woman in her late teens or twenties in good health. CDR3 protein: CASRPGLAGESRPGETQYF. The DNA for the CDR3 is TGTGCCAGCAGACCAGGACTAGCGGGAGAGTCCCGCCCGGGAGAGACCCAGTACTTC.